This T cell receptor (beta chain) derives from a study of cytomegalovirus exposure and HLA in healthy donors. Overall study results and limits: An analysis was carried out later, and it reportedly showed fewer N-insertions in an Asian-associated ancestry cluster than the approximately 610-donor mean. The classifier reportedly diagnosed cytomegalovirus status with high specificity and sensitivity.

60 Vbeta and 13 Jbeta primers were used in PCR. Sequenced by immunoSEQ multiplex PCR; TCRdb stores in-frame clones only, minus some. The profile shows roughly 200,000 clones, roughly 80% of them singletons. As to this clone: Its antigen is not known.

Germline loops: CDR1 KGHSH, CDR2 LQKENI. V lost 4 bases and J 2 bases, leaving 12 bases between the germline ends. This CDR3 is built from 15 residues. The chain has TRBV18 and TRBJ1-3, with no clear D. Sample: PBMCs. This clonotype was obtained from a female donor in good health and CMV-seronegative. The CDR3 region has the DNA TGTGCCAGCTCACTCATAGGCGGAACTGGAAACACCATATATTTT. Protein product: CASSLIGGTGNTIYF. Filled out from reference TRBV18 and TRBJ1-3, the complete variable domain reads NAGVMQNPRHLVRRRGQEARLRCSPMKGHSHVYWYRQLPEEGLKFMVYLQKENIIDESGMPKERFSAEFPKEGPSILRIQQVVRGDSAAYFCASSLIGGTGNTIYFGEGSWLTVV.